The clone carrying this T cell receptor (beta chain) was detected ten times or more. TCRdb passed the 5' RACE reads through MiXCR, listing each CDR3 protein once. The sample has more than 300,000 distinct CDR3 sequences, 3.5% to 4.5% seen once. V was trimmed by 7 bases and J by 9 bases, leaving 17 bases between them. The CDR3 covers 13 residues. Germline assignment: CDR1 SNHLY and CDR2 FYNNEI. This specimen comes from a study of T cells after yellow fever vaccination. This TCR derives from a man aged 18 to 30 who received the YFV17D yellow fever vaccine. This chain links TRBV2 with TRBJ2-3; TRBD2 might be the D (6 bases). Sequencing was performed on PBMCs, taken 15 days after the yellow fever booster vaccination. The chain's CDR3 is CASTRDRRETQYF. In DNA form, the CDR3 reads TGTGCCAGCACCCGGGACCGCCGGGAGACGCAGTATTTT.